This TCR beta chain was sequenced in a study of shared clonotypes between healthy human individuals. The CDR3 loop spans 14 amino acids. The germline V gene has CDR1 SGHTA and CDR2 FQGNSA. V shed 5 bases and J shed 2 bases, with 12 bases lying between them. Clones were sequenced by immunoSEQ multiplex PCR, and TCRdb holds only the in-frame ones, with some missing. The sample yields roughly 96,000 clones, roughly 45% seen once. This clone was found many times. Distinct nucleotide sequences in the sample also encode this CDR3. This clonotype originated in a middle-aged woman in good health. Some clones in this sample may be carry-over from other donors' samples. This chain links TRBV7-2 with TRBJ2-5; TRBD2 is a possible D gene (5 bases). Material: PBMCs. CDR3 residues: CASSRSRGQETQYF. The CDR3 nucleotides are TGTGCCAGCAGCCGGAGTCGGGGACAAGAGACCCAGTACTTC.